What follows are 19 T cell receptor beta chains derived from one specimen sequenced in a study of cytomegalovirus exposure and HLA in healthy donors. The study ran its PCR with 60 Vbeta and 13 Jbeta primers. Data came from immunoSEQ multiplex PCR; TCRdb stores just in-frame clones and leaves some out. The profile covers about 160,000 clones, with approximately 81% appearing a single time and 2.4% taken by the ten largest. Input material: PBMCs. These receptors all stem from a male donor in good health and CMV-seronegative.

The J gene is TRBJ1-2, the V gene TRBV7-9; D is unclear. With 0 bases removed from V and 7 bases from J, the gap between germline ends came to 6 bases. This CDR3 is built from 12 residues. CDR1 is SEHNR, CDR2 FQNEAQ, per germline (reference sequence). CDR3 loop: CASSLAEVGYTF. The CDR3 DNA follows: TGTGCCAGCAGCTTAGCCGAGGTTGGCTACACCTTC. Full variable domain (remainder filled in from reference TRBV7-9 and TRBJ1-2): DTGVSQNPRHKITKRGQNVTFRCDPISEHNRLYWYRQTLGQGPEFLTYFQNEAQLEKSRLLSDRFSAERPKGSFSTLEIQRTEQGDSAMYLCASSLAEVGYTFGSGTRLTVV.

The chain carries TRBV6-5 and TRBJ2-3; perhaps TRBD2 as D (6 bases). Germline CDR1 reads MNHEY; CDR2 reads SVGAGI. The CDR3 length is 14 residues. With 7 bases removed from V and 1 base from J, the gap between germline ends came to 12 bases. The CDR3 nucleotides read TGTGCCAGCACGGGTGAGCGGGGCACAGATACGCAGTATTTT. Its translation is CASTGERGTDTQYF.

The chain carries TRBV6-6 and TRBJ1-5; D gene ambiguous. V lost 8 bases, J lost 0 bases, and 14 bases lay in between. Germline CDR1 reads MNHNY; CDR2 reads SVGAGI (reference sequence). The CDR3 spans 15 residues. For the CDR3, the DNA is TGTGCCAGCCGCGAGGGTCCAATTAGCAATCAGCCCCAGCATTTT. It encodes CASREGPISNQPQHF.

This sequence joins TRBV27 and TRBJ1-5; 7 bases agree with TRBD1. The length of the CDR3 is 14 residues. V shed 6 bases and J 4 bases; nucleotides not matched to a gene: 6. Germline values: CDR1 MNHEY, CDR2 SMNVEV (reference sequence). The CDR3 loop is CASRLGTENQPQHF. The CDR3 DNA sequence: TGTGCCAGCAGACTCGGGACAGAAAATCAGCCCCAGCATTTT.

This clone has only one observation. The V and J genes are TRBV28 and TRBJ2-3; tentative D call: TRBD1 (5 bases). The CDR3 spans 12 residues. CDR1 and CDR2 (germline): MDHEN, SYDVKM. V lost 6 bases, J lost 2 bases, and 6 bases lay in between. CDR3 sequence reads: CASRGPTDTQYF. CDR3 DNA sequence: TGTGCCAGCAGGGGGCCCACAGATACGCAGTATTTT.

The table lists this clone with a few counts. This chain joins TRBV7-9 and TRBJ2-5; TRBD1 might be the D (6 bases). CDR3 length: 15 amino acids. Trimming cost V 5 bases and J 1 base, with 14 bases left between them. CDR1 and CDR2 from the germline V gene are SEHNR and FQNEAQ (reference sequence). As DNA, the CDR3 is TGTGCCAGCAGCCCCCCCTGGACAGCCCAAGAGACCCAGTACTTC. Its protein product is CASSPPWTAQETQYF. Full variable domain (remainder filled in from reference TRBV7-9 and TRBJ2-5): DTGVSQNPRHKITKRGQNVTFRCDPISEHNRLYWYRQTLGQGPEFLTYFQNEAQLEKSRLLSDRFSAERPKGSFSTLEIQRTEQGDSAMYLCASSPPWTAQETQYFGPGTRLLVL.

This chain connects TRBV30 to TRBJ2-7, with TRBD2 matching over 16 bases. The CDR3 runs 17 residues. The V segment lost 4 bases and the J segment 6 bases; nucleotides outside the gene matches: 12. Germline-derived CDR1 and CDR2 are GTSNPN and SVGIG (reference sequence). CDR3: CAWNPVGTSGGAGEQYF. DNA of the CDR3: TGTGCCTGGAATCCCGTCGGGACTAGCGGGGGGGCCGGCGAGCAGTACTTC. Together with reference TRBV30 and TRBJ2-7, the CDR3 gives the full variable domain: SQTIHQWPATLVQPVGSPLSLECTVEGTSNPNLYWYRQAAGRGLQLLFYSVGIGQISSEVPQNLSASRPQDRQFILSSKKLLLSDSGFYLCAWNPVGTSGGAGEQYFGPGTRLTVT.

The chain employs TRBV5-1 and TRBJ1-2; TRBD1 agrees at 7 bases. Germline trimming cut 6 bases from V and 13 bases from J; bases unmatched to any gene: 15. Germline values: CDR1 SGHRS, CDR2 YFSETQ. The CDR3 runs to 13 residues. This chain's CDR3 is CASNPGQSYWLTF. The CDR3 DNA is TGCGCCAGCAACCCGGGACAGAGCTATTGGCTCACCTTC.

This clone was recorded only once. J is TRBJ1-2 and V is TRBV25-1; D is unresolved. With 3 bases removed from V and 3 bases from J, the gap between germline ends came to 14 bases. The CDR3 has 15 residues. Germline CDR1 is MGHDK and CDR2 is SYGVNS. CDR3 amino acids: CASSEVWETDYGYTF. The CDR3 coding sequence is TGTGCCAGCAGTGAGGTCTGGGAGACGGACTATGGCTACACCTTC.

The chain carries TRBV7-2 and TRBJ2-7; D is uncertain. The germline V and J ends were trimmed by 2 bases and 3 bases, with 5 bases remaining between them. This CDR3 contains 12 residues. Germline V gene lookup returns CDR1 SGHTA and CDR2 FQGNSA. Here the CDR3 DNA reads TGTGCCAGCAGCTTAAAGAGCTACGAGCAGTACTTC. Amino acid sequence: CASSLKSYEQYF.

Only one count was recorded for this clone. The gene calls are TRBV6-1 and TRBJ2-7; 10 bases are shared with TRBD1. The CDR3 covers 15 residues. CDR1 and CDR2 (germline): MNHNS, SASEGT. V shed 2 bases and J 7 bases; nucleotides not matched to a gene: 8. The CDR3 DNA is TGTGCCAGCAGTGAAAGGTGGGACAGGGGCGGAGAGCAGTACTTC. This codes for CASSERWDRGGEQYF.

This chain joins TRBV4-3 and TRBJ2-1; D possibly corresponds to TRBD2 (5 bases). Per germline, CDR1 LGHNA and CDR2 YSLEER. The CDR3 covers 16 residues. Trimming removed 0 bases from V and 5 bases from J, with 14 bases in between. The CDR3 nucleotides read TGCGCCAGCAGCCAAGATTTCGGCGGGTTGCACAATGAGCAGTTCTTC. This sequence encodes CASSQDFGGLHNEQFF.

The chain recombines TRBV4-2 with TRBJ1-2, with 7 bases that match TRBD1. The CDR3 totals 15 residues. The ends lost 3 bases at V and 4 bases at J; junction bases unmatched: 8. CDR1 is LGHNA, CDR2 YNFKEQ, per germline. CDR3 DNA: TGTGCCAGCAGCCACCGACAGGGAGAAGCCTATGGCTACACCTTC. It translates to CASSHRQGEAYGYTF.

CDR3 bases: TGCGCCAGCAGGTTAGCGGGACAGAGGATCTACGAGCAGTACTTC. Translating gives CASRLAGQRIYEQYF. The V call is TRBV5-1, the J call TRBJ2-7; weak D call: TRBD2 (8 bases). The CDR3 runs to 15 residues. Trimming shortened V by 5 bases and J by 3 bases, and 18 bases separated the two germline ends. Germline lookup yields CDR1 SGHRS and CDR2 YFSETQ.

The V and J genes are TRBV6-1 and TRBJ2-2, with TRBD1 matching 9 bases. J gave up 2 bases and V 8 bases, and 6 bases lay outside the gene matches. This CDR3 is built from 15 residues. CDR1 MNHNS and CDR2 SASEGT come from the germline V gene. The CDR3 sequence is CASPKGQGNTGELFF. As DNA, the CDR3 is TGTGCCAGCCCAAAGGGACAGGGAAACACCGGGGAGCTGTTTTTT.

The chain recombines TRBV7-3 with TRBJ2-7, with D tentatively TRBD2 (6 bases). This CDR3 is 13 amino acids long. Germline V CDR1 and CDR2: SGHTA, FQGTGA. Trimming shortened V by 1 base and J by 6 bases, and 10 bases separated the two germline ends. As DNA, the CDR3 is TGTGCCAGCAGCTTAAGGGCCGGGGGCGAGCAGTACTTC. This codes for CASSLRAGGEQYF. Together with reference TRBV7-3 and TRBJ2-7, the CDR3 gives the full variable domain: GAGVSQTPSNKVTEKGKYVELRCDPISGHTALYWYRQSLGQGPEFLIYFQGTGAADDSGLPNDRFFAVRPEGSVSTLKIQRTERGDSAVYLCASSLRAGGEQYFGPGTRLTVT.

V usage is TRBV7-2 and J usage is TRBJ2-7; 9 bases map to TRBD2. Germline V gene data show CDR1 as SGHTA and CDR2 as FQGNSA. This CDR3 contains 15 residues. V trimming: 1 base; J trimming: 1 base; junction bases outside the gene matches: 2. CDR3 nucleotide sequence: TGTGCCAGCAGCTTAGTAGCGGGGGAGTCCTACGAGCAGTACTTC. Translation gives CASSLVAGESYEQYF.

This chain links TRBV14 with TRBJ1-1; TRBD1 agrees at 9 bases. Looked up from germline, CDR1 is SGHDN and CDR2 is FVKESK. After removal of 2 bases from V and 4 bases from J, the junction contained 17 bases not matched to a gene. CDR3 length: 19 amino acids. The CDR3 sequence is CASSQTLTGGQYRGTEAFF. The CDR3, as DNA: TGTGCCAGCAGCCAAACCCTCACAGGGGGCCAATATCGGGGCACTGAAGCTTTCTTT.

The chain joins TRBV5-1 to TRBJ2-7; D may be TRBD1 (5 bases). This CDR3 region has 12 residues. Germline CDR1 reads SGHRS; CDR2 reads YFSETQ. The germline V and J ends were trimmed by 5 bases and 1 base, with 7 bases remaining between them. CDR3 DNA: TGCGCCAGCAGATCAGGGTCCTACGAGCAGTACTTC. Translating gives CASRSGSYEQYF.